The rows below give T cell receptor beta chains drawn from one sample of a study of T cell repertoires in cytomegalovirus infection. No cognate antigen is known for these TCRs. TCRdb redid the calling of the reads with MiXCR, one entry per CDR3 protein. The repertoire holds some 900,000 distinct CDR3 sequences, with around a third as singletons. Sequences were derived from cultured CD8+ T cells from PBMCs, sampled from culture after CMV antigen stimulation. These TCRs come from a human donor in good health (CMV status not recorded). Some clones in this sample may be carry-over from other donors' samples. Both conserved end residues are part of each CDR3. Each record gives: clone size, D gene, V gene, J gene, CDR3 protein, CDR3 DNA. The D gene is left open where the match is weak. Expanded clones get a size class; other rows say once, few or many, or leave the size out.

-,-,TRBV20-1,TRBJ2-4,CSARGPTGLAKNIQYF,TGCAGTGCTAGAGGGCCAACGGGACTAGCCAAAAACATTCAGTACTTC
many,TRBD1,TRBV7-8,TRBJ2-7,CASSFSGQGDAEQYF,TGTGCCAGCAGCTTTTCTGGACAGGGCGACGCCGAGCAGTACTTC
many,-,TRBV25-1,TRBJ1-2,CASSDGRVSGYTF,TGTGCCAGCAGTGACGGCAGGGTTAGTGGCTACACCTTC
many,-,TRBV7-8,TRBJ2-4,CASSLGGTQGNIQYF,TGTGCCAGCAGCTTAGGGGGCACTCAGGGAAACATTCAGTACTTC
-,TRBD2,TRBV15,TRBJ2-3,CATQVGSGLDTQYF,TGTGCCACCCAGGTGGGTAGCGGGTTGGATACGCAGTATTTT
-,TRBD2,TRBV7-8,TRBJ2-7,CASRGAQRGVSYEQYF,TGTGCCAGCAGAGGGGCGCAGCGGGGGGTGTCCTACGAGCAGTACTTC
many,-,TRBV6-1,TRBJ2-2,CASSEARTGNTGELFF,TGTGCCAGCAGTGAAGCGAGGACGGGGAACACCGGGGAGCTGTTTTTT
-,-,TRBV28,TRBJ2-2,CASNFGSGPTLNTGELFF,TGTGCCAGCAACTTCGGGAGCGGCCCTACACTGAACACCGGGGAGCTGTTTTTT
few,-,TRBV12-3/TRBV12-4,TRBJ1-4,CASRWTRATNEKLFF,TGTGCCAGCAGGTGGACGCGTGCAACTAATGAAAAACTGTTTTTT
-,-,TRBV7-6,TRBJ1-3,CASSSRSVSGNTIYF,TGTGCCAGCAGCTCCCGGAGCGTCTCTGGAAACACCATATATTTT
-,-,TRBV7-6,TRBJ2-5,CASSLVSLGTNIQETQYF,TGTGCCAGCAGCTTAGTCTCCCTAGGCACCAATATTCAAGAGACCCAGTACTTC
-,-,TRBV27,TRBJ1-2,CASSFGGVLFAGYTF,TGTGCCAGCAGTTTTGGGGGGGTACTATTCGCTGGCTACACCTTC
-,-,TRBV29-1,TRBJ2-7,CSVELQAPYEQYF,TGCAGCGTTGAATTGCAGGCGCCCTACGAGCAGTACTTC
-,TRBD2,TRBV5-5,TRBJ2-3,CASSRLLAGISTDTQYF,TGTGCCAGCAGCCGACTACTAGCGGGGATAAGCACAGATACGCAGTATTTT
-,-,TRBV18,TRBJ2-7,CASSPPTGEQYF,TGTGCCAGCTCACCACCGACAGGAGAGCAGTACTTC
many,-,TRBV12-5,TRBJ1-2,CASGLVRGYGYTF,TGTGCTAGTGGTTTGGTCCGGGGCTATGGCTACACCTTC
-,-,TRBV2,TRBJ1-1,CASSDPGEAFF,TGTGCCAGCAGTGACCCGGGGGAGGCTTTCTTT